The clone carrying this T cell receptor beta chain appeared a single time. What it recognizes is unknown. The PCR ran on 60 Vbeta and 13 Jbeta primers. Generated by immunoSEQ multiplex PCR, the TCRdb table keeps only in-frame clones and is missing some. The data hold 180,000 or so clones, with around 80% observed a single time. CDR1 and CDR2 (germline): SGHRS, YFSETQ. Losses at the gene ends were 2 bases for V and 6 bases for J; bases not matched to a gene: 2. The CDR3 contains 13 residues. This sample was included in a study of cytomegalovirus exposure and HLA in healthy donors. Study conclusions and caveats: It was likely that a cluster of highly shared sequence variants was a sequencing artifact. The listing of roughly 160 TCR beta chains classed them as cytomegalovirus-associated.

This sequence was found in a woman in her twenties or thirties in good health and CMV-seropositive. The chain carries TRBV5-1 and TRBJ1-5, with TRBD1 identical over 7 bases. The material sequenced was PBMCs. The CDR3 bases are TGCGCCAGCAGCTTTACAGGGGCTCAGCCCCAGCATTTT. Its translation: CASSFTGAQPQHF.